This paragraph reports one T cell receptor (beta chain). Its recognized antigen is unknown. No much larger clonotype is one base removed from it; base qualities were not supplied. This specimen's treatment or condition label, per the study, means: in vitro stimulation with specific CMV peptide epitopes to enrich CMV-specific T cells. The sample was run on an Illumina HiSeq 1500. TCRdb reran the public reads through fastp at Q25 and MiXCR, keeping productive beta chains. Each record represents a unique CDR3 protein, reported with the most common genes and DNA among its rows. This sample is represented by a few hundred thousand distinct CDR3 sequences; 30% to 40% of them were singletons. The ten largest clones add up to roughly 15% of the sample. The cysteine opens and the phenylalanine closes a CDR3 of 16 amino acids. Here the CDR3 DNA is all that survives: 48 bases in frame from base 1. V is pruned by 2 bases and J by 2 bases, leaving 3 bases of the junction without a gene match. Via the germline V gene, CDR1 is MNHEY and CDR2 SVGEGT.

The data stem from a study of T cell repertoires in cytomegalovirus infection (dated by TCRdb to between 2018 and 2021). About the study as a whole: The peptide stimulations were aimed at well-studied HLA-B-restricted epitopes as well as recently identified HLA-C-restricted CMV epitopes, whose presentation resists viral immunomodulation. The HLA type of each donor mattered for the analysis, because public TCR beta signatures pointed to carriage of CMV infection along with the matching HLA type. The paper's findings and limits, for the study overall: In both this cohort and an independent approximately 350-donor cohort, the cumulative frequency of public TCR beta family members distinguished carriers of CMV infection plus the relevant HLA type. In the ex vivo response, HLA-C-restricted CMV-specific TCR beta clonotypes were dominant, and in two of eight donors the single most frequent clonotype came from this HLA-C-restricted group.

Sequenced material: cultured PBMCs, taken from culture after CMV antigen stimulation. Rearrangement joined TRBV6-2 or TRBV6-3 to TRBJ2-3, with TRBD2 identical over 11 junction bases. The clonotype was recovered from a human donor in good health (CMV status not recorded). Some clones in this sample may be carry-over from other donors' samples. The DNA sequence reads TGTGCCAGCAGTTACGGGACTAGCGGTATCACAGATACGCAGTATTTT. It codes for CASSYGTSGITDTQYF.